Sequencing of this T cell receptor beta chain was carried out in a study of T cell responses to AZD1222 COVID-19 vaccine. Study results and caveats: At 160-218 and 743-854, vaccine-associated CD4 TCRs were dominant, and they spanned spike. The donor cohort was predominantly white British with a female majority, and clonal diversity may have been underestimated.

CDR1 and CDR2 (germline): SGHRS, YFSETQ. V lost 2 bases, J lost 10 bases, and 7 bases stayed unmatched. CDR3 size: 13 residues. As concerns this clone: What it recognizes is unknown.

Measured with immunoSEQ multiplex PCR; TCRdb has only the in-frame clones, and not every one. The data hold some 150,000 clones, with approximately 85% observed a single time. The chain is built from TRBV5-1 and TRBJ1-2; TRBD1 matches at 8 bases. The TCR comes from an adult who received the MenACWY meningococcal vaccine as a control. The sample consisted of peripheral blood, taken 28 days after the second dose of the MenACWY control vaccine. The CDR3 DNA follows: TGCGCCAGCAGCTTTACCGGACAGGGATACTACACCTTC. Translation: CASSFTGQGYYTF.